The 18 T cell receptor beta chains listed next were all sequenced from one sample in a study of T cell responses to AZD1222 COVID-19 vaccine. Here immunoSEQ multiplex PCR was the method, and the copy in TCRdb shows in-frame clones only, minus some. The sample holds fewer than 95,000 clones, 75% to 90% seen once. The sequencing used peripheral blood, collected 28 days after the second AZD1222 dose. The origin of the receptors is an adult who received the AZD1222 COVID-19 vaccine.

This chain joins TRBV2 and TRBJ1-6; D is perhaps TRBD1 (6 bases). The V end lost 7 bases, the J end lost 7 bases, and 14 bases lay between the germline ends. Germline-derived CDR1 and CDR2 are SNHLY and FYNNEI. This CDR3 is built from 14 residues. In nucleotides, the CDR3 is TGTGCCAGCAAATCACAGGGCATCAATTCACCCCTCCACTTT. It translates to CASKSQGINSPLHF.

V usage is TRBV19 and J usage is TRBJ2-7; a possible D gene is TRBD1 (7 bases). Germline loops: CDR1 LNHDA, CDR2 SQIVND (reference sequence). Trimming removed 5 bases at V and 2 bases at J, with 16 bases between. This CDR3 is 15 amino acids long. The CDR3, as DNA: TGTGCCAGTAGTGTCCCCGGCAGGGGGGCCTACGAGCAGTACTTC. Its protein product is CASSVPGRGAYEQYF.

The chain links TRBV6-1 to TRBJ2-2, with D unresolved. The V gene lost 6 bases and the J gene lost 3 bases, with 8 bases spanning the gap. This CDR3 region has 13 residues. Germline V gene data show CDR1 as MNHNS and CDR2 as SASEGT. This chain's CDR3 is CASRLDYTGELFF. The CDR3 coding sequence is TGTGCCAGCAGACTCGACTACACCGGGGAGCTGTTTTTT.

The CDR3 protein is CASSLRGGSTEAFF. The CDR3 nucleotides read TGTGCCAGCAGTCTGAGGGGGGGGAGCACTGAAGCTTTCTTT. V and J are TRBV6-5 and TRBJ1-1; TRBD1 is a possible D gene (6 bases). Germline V gene sequence: CDR1 MNHEY, CDR2 SVGAGI. The CDR3 loop spans 14 amino acids. V lost 5 bases and J lost 4, with 14 bases in between.

The V call is TRBV29-1, the J call TRBJ2-2; 7 bases align to TRBD1. CDR1 SQVTM and CDR2 ANQGSEA come from the germline V gene. Germline trimming cut 4 bases from V and 2 bases from J; bases unmatched to any gene: 4. The CDR3 loop spans 14 amino acids. CDR3 sequence reads: CSVARTGNTGELFF. CDR3 DNA: TGCAGCGTTGCCCGGACAGGAAACACCGGGGAGCTGTTTTTT.

CDR3 nucleotides: TGTGCCAGCAGCTTAGGGTCGGGGGGACCATACAATGAGCAGTTCTTC. The encoded protein is CASSLGSGGPYNEQFF. The rearrangement links TRBV7-9 to TRBJ2-1, with 7 nucleotides matching TRBD2. Germline CDR1 is SEHNR and CDR2 is FQNEAQ (reference sequence). This CDR3 contains 16 residues. Unmatched junction bases numbered 7, after V lost 1 base and J lost 4 bases. Filled out from reference TRBV7-9 and TRBJ2-1, the complete variable domain reads DTGVSQNPRHKITKRGQNVTFRCDPISEHNRLYWYRQTLGQGPEFLTYFQNEAQLEKSRLLSDRFSAERPKGSFSTLEIQRTEQGDSAMYLCASSLGSGGPYNEQFFGPGTRLTVL.

This clone was picked up one time. The chain joins TRBV4-1 to TRBJ1-5; D gene ambiguous. CDR3 length equals 12 residues. Trimming left V 0 bases short and J 7 bases short, with 4 bases between. Per the germline V gene, CDR1 is MGHRA and CDR2 is YSYEKL. DNA for the CDR3: TGCGCCAGCAGCCAAGATAAACAGCCCCAGCATTTT. Residues: CASSQDKQPQHF.

The rearrangement links TRBV18 to TRBJ2-7; tentatively, D is TRBD2 (7 bases). Deletions cut 3 bases from V and 2 bases from J, with 20 bases between. CDR1 KGHSH and CDR2 LQKENI come from the germline V gene. This CDR3 spans 17 amino acids. CDR3 nucleotides: TGTGCCAGCTCACCGCGGGCGGGCGGGGGCCGTCCCTACGAGCAGTACTTC. Amino acids: CASSPRAGGGRPYEQYF.

The rearrangement joins TRBV7-9 to TRBJ2-5, with 9 bases matching TRBD1. Germline V gives CDR1 SEHNR, CDR2 FQNEAQ (reference sequence). V shed 7 bases and J 4 bases; nucleotides not matched to a gene: 10. The CDR3 extends over 15 amino acids. The CDR3 loop reads CASTYRDRAAETQYF. The CDR3 nucleotides read TGTGCCAGCACCTATCGGGACAGGGCAGCAGAGACCCAGTACTTC.

V is TRBV18 and J is TRBJ1-1; D unresolved. The ends were cut back, 3 bases at V and 3 bases at J, with 8 bases in the middle. Germline V gene sequence: CDR1 KGHSH, CDR2 LQKENI. The CDR3 consists of 13 residues. CDR3: CASSPLMDTEAFF. CDR3 DNA: TGTGCCAGCTCACCTTTGATGGACACTGAAGCTTTCTTT.

This clone has a single count. The J gene is TRBJ1-5, the V gene TRBV27, with TRBD1 as a possible D gene (6 bases). The CDR3 runs to 12 residues. The V end was cut by 8 bases, the J end by 7 bases, with 12 bases between. CDR1 and CDR2 from the germline V gene are MNHEY and SMNVEV (reference sequence). CDR3 nucleotide sequence: TGTGCCAGCGGAGGGGGGAAACAGCCCCAGCATTTT. Residues: CASGGGKQPQHF.

The chain uses TRBV7-9 and TRBJ2-7, with 13 bases matching TRBD2. The CDR3 sequence is 14 residues long. The trim removed 5 bases at V and 3 bases at J, leaving 1 base unmatched. Germline lookup yields CDR1 SEHNR and CDR2 FQNEAQ (reference sequence). CDR3 loop: CASSRTSGSYEQYF. As DNA, the CDR3 is TGTGCCAGCAGCAGGACTAGCGGGAGCTACGAGCAGTACTTC.

V is TRBV28 and J is TRBJ1-1, with D possibly TRBD1 on 5 matching bases. The CDR3 spans 14 residues. CDR1 is MDHEN and CDR2 is SYDVKM in the germline V gene. The V gene lost 5 bases and the J gene lost 5 bases, with 15 bases spanning the gap. The CDR3 sequence is CASSQVPGVTEAFF. The CDR3 region has the DNA TGTGCCAGCAGTCAGGTACCGGGGGTTACTGAAGCTTTCTTT. Complete variable domain (other parts from reference TRBV28 and TRBJ1-1): DVKVTQSSRYLVKRTGEKVFLECVQDMDHENMFWYRQDPGLGLRLIYFSYDVKMKEKGDIPEGYSVSREKKERFSLILESASTNQTSMYLCASSQVPGVTEAFFGQGTRLTVV.

This clone was seen a handful of times. The rearrangement uses TRBV5-1 and TRBJ1-1, with D maybe TRBD1 (6 bases). Trimming stripped 4 bases from V and 0 bases from J, with 7 bases between. The V gene's germline CDR1 is SGHRS and CDR2 YFSETQ. The CDR3 sequence is 13 residues long. The DNA for the CDR3 is TGCGCCAGCAGCAGGGGGATGAACACTGAAGCTTTCTTT. Residues: CASSRGMNTEAFF.

V gene TRBV5-1 combines with J gene TRBJ1-1; 7 bases map to TRBD1. The CDR3 sequence is 14 residues long. V was clipped by 4 bases and J by 2 bases; unmatched bases: 5. Germline-derived CDR1 and CDR2 are SGHRS and YFSETQ. The chain's CDR3 is CASSPTGFNTEAFF. The CDR3 nucleotides are TGCGCCAGCAGCCCGACAGGGTTTAACACTGAAGCTTTCTTT.

CDR3 region: CASSEYGTAGNTIYF. The CDR3 nucleotides read TGTGCCAGCAGTGAATATGGGACTGCTGGAAACACCATATATTTT. This chain connects TRBV25-1 to TRBJ1-3; TRBD1 might be the D (5 bases). The CDR3 is made up of 15 amino acids. Deletions cut 0 bases from V and 2 bases from J, with 8 bases between. Germline CDR1 and CDR2: MGHDK and SYGVNS.

The gene calls are TRBV29-1 and TRBJ1-3, with D hard to call. The V and J ends lost 7 bases and 3 bases respectively, with 16 bases between them. Germline loops: CDR1 SQVTM, CDR2 ANQGSEA. This CDR3 has 14 residues. In DNA, the CDR3 is TGCAGCGCCCGGACGGGCTCGAGTGGAAACACCATATATTTT. Residues: CSARTGSSGNTIYF.

This clone was counted only a few times. This chain joins TRBV7-2 and TRBJ1-2, with 7 nucleotides matching TRBD1. The germline CDR1 and CDR2 sequences are SGHTA and FQGNSA. The CDR3 spans 18 residues. V was clipped by 5 bases and J by 3 bases; unmatched bases: 18. The CDR3 bases are TGTGCCAGCAGCACTCTCCCGGGACAGAGGATTAGGCACTATGGCTACACCTTC. Its translation is CASSTLPGQRIRHYGYTF.